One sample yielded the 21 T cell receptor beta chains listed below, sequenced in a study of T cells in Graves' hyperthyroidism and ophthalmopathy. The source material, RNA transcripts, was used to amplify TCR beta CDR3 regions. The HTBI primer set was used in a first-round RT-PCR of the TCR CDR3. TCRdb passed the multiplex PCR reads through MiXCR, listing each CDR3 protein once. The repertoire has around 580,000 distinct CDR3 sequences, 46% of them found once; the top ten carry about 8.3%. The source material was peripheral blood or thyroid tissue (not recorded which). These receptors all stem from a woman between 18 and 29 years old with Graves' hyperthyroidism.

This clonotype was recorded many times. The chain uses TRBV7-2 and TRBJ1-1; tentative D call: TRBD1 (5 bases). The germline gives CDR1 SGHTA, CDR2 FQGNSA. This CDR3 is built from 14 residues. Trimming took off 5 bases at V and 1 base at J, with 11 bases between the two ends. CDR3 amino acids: CASSAGHSNTEAFF. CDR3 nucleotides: TGTGCCAGCAGCGCAGGACATTCGAACACTGAAGCTTTCTTT.

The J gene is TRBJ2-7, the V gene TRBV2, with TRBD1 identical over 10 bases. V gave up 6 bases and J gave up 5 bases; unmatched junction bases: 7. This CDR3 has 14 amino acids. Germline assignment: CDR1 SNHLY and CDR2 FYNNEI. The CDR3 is CASRPGQGYDEQYF. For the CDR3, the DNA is TGTGCCAGCAGGCCGGGACAGGGGTACGACGAGCAGTACTTC.

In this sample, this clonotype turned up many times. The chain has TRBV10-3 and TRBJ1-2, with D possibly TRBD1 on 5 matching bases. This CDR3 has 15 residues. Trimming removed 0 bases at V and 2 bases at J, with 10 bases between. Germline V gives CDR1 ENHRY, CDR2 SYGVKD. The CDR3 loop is CAISESQGANYGYTF. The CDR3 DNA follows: TGTGCCATCAGTGAGTCCCAGGGAGCCAACTATGGCTACACCTTC.

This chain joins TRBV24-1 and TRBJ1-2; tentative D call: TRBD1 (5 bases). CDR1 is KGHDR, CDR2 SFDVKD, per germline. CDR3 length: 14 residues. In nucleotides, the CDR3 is TGTGCTAGAGATATCGGGAGGGGCGGCTATGGCTACACCTTC. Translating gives CARDIGRGGYGYTF.

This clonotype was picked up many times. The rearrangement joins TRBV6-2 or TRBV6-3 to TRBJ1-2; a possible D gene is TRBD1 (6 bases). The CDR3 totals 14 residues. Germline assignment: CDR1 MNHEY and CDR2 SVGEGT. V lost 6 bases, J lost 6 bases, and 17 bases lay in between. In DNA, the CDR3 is TGTGCCAGCAGAGTTAAAGCGGGGGCCCATGGCTACACCTTC. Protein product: CASRVKAGAHGYTF.

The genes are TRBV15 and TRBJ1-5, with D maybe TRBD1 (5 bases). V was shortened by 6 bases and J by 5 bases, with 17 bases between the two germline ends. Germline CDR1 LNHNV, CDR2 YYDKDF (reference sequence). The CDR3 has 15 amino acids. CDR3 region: CATSLNTGRYQPQHF. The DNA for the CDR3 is TGTGCCACCAGTTTGAACACGGGGCGATATCAGCCCCAGCATTTT.

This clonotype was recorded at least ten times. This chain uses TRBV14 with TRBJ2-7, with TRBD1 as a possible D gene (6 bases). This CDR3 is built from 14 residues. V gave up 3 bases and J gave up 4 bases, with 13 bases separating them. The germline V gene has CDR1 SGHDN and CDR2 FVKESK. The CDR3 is CASSQFQGPYEQYF. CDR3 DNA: TGTGCCAGCAGCCAGTTCCAGGGGCCGTACGAGCAGTACTTC.

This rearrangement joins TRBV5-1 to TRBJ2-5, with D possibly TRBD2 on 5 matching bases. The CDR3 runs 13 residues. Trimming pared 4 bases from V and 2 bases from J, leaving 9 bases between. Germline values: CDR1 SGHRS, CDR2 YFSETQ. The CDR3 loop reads CASSIGLQETQYF. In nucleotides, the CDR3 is TGCGCCAGCAGCATAGGACTTCAAGAGACCCAGTACTTC.

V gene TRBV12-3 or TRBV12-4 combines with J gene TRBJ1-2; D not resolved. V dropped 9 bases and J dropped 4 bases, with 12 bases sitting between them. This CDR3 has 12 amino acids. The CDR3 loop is CASRAQVYGYTF. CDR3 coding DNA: TGTGCCAGTCGGGCGCAGGTCTATGGCTACACCTTC.

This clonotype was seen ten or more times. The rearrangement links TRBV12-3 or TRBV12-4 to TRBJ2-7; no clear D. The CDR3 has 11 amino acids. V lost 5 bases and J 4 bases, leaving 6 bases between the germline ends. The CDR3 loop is CASSAHYEQYF. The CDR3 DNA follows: TGTGCCAGCAGTGCACATTACGAGCAGTACTTC.

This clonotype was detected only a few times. CDR3 in amino acids: CATSPSRSTTDTQYF. The CDR3 DNA is TGTGCCACCAGCCCCTCACGAAGTACCACAGATACGCAGTATTTT. V gene TRBV15 combines with J gene TRBJ2-3; the D is unclear. Germline assignment: CDR1 LNHNV and CDR2 YYDKDF (reference sequence). V lost 5 bases and J 2 bases, leaving 14 bases between the germline ends. CDR3 length: 15 amino acids. Combining the CDR3 with reference TRBV15 and TRBJ2-3 gives the whole variable domain DAMVIQNPRYQVTQFGKPVTLSCSQTLNHNVMYWYQQKSSQAPKLLFHYYDKDFNNEADTPDNFQSRRPNTSFCFLDIRSPGLGDTAMYLCATSPSRSTTDTQYFGPGTRLTVL.

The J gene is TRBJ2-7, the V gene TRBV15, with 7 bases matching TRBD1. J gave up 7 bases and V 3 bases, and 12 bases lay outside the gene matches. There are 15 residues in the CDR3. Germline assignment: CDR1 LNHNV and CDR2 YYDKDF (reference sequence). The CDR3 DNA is TGTGCCACCAGCAGGAGGACGTATGACAGGGTTGAGCAGTACTTC. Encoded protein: CATSRRTYDRVEQYF.

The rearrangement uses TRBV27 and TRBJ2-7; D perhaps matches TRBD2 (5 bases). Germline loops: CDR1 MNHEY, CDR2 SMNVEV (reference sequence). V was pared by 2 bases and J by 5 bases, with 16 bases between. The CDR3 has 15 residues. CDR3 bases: TGTGCCAGCAGTTTAGGGGAGCGGCGGGCTAACGAGCAGTACTTC. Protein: CASSLGERRANEQYF.

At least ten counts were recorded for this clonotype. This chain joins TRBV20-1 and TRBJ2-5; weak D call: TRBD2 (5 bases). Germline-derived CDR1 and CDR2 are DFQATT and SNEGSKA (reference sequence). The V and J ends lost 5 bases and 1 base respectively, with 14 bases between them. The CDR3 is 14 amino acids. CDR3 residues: CSAWVRELQETQYF. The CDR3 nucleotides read TGCAGTGCTTGGGTGAGGGAACTCCAAGAGACCCAGTACTTC.

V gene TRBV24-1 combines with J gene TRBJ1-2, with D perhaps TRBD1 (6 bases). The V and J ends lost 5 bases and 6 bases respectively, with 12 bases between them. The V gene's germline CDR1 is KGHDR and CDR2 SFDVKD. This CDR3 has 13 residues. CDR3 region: CATSVTGRHGYTF. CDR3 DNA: TGTGCCACCAGTGTTACAGGGAGGCATGGCTACACCTTC.

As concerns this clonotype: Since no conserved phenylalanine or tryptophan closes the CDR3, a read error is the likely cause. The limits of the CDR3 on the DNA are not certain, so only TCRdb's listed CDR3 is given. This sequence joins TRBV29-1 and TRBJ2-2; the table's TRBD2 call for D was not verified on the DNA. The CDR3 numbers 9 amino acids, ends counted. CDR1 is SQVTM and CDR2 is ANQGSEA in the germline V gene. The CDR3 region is CSVEVTGVV.

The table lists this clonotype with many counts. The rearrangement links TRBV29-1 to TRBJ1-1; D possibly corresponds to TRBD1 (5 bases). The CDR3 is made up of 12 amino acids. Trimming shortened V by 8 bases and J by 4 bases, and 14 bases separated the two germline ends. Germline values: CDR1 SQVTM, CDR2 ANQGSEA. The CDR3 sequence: CSFLLGGTEAFF. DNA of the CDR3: TGCAGCTTTCTGCTGGGGGGCACTGAAGCTTTCTTT.

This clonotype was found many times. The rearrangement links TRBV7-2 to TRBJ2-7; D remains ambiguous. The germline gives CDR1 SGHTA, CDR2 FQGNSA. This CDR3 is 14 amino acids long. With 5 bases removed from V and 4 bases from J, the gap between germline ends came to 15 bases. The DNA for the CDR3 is TGTGCCAGCAGCCCGATGACATACCCATACGAGCAGTACTTC. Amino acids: CASSPMTYPYEQYF. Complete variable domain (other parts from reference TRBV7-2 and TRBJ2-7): GAGVSQSPSNKVTEKGKDVELRCDPISGHTALYWYRQSLGQGLEFLIYFQGNSAPDKSGLPSDRFSAERTGGSVSTLTIQRTQQEDSAVYLCASSPMTYPYEQYFGPGTRLTVT.

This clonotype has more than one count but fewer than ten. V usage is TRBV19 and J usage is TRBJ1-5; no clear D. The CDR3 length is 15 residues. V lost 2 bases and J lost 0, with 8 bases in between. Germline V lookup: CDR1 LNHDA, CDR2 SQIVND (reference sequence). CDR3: CASSISGYSNQPQHF. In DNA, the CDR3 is TGTGCCAGTAGTATATCAGGATATAGCAATCAGCCCCAGCATTTT.

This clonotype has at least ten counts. The CDR3 spells CAISSGDTEAFF. The CDR3 coding sequence is TGTGCCATCAGTTCCGGTGACACTGAAGCTTTCTTT. The chain uses TRBV10-3 and TRBJ1-1; D uncertain. CDR1 ENHRY and CDR2 SYGVKD come from the germline V gene. V lost 5 bases to trimming and J lost 3 bases, with 7 bases between them. The length of the CDR3 is 12 residues.

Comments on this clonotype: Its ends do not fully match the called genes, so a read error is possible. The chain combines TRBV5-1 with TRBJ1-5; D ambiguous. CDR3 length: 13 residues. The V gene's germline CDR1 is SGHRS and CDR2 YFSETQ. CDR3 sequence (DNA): TGCGCCGGCAGCCGAGACAGCAATCAGCCCCAGCATTTT. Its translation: CAGSRDSNQPQHF.